This is a list of T cell receptor beta chains from one sample in a study of T cell responses to AZD1222 COVID-19 vaccine. TCRdb's table, derived via immunoSEQ multiplex PCR, lists solely in-frame clones and lacks some. This table has around 180,000 clones, around 87% appearing once. Sequences were derived from peripheral blood, sampled on day 0 of MenACWY control vaccination. The receptor source for this set is an adult in good health. Each CDR3 is given with its conserved first and last residue. D genes are given only for firm matches. Only some rows state a clone size, as once, few, many or a class for expanded clones.

TRBD2,TRBV2,.,TRBJ2-7,TGTGCCAGCAGTGATTTGACTAGCGGGATAGCGGCCGAGCAGTACTTC,CASSDLTSGIAAEQYF
.,TRBV10-3,once,TRBJ1-2,TGTGCCATCAGTCTCAGGGGAGTAAGGCTAAGGAACTATGGCTACACCTTC,CAISLRGVRLRNYGYTF
TRBD2,TRBV6-1,.,TRBJ2-7,TGTGCCAGCAGTGATGTTTGGCAGACTAGCGGGGGGAGCTACGAGCAGTACTTC,CASSDVWQTSGGSYEQYF
TRBD1,TRBV7-8,.,TRBJ1-2,TGTGCCAGCAGAGCCGGGGACAGGTTGCTTGGCTACACCTTC,CASRAGDRLLGYTF
.,TRBV5-5,.,TRBJ1-6,TGTGCCAGCAGCTTGGAGACGGTTAATTCACCCCTCCACTTT,CASSLETVNSPLHF
.,TRBV2,.,TRBJ1-5,TGTGCCAGCAGTTCTTCAGGAAATCAGCCCCAGCATTTT,CASSSSGNQPQHF
TRBD1,TRBV13,.,TRBJ2-7,TGTGCCAGCAGCTTGAGGTCGTCTCCGGGACAGGGGGCCTACGAGCAGTACTTC,CASSLRSSPGQGAYEQYF
.,TRBV5-6,.,TRBJ1-6,TGTGCCAGCAGCTTTTGGGTTGGTAATTCACCCCTCCACTTT,CASSFWVGNSPLHF
TRBD2,TRBV28,once,TRBJ2-7,TGTGCCAGCAGTCATAGACTAGCGGGGGGCGTCTACGAGCAGTACTTC,CASSHRLAGGVYEQYF
.,TRBV5-4,.,TRBJ2-5,TGTGCCAGCAGCTTGCTGAGCGGCCAAGAGACCCAGTACTTC,CASSLLSGQETQYF
.,TRBV5-4,.,TRBJ2-1,TGTGCCAGCAGCAAATACAATGAGCAGTTCTTC,CASSKYNEQFF
TRBD1,TRBV30,once,TRBJ1-4,TGTGCCTGGAGTGGTCAAACAGGGGGCTTCGGTGAAAAACTGTTTTTT,CAWSGQTGGFGEKLFF
.,TRBV7-9,.,TRBJ2-2,TGTGCCAGCAGCTTAGTATCAATTGGGGCCGGGGAGCTGTTTTTT,CASSLVSIGAGELFF
.,TRBV5-4,.,TRBJ2-6,TGTGCCAGCGGCTGGGCTGGGGCCAACGTCCTGACTTTC,CASGWAGANVLTF
.,TRBV18,once,TRBJ2-1,TGTGCCAGCTCACCACAGTCGGCAAAGAGCTCCTACAATGAGCAGTTCTTC,CASSPQSAKSSYNEQFF
.,TRBV6-5,.,TRBJ2-4,TGTGCCAGCAGGGCAGGGGTGGCCAAAAACATTCAGTACTTC,CASRAGVAKNIQYF
.,TRBV5-1,.,TRBJ2-3,TGCGCCAGCAGCTTCACCCCTTTAAGCACAGATACGCAGTATTTT,CASSFTPLSTDTQYF
TRBD1,TRBV19,.,TRBJ2-1,TGTGCCACTAAGACAGGGAGCTCCTACAATGAGCAGTTCTTC,CATKTGSSYNEQFF
TRBD1,TRBV3-1/TRBV3-2,.,TRBJ2-1,TGTGCCAGCAGCCAAACAGGGGTTCGTCCCGTTCCATTCTTC,CASSQTGVRPVPFF
.,TRBV6-5,few,TRBJ2-5,TGTGCCACCCGGGGGGCCCAAGAGACCCAGTACTTC,CATRGAQETQYF